This is a list of T cell receptor beta chains from one sample in a study of T cells in Graves' hyperthyroidism and ophthalmopathy. TCRdb fed the multiplex PCR reads into MiXCR, producing one record per CDR3 protein. The repertoire consists of roughly 580,000 distinct CDR3 sequences, with approximately 13% occurring once and the leading ten covering roughly 6.2%. The material sequenced was blood. All receptors derive from a woman in her 30s with Graves' hyperthyroidism that later progressed to Graves' ophthalmopathy. Each CDR3 is given with its conserved first and last residue. A D gene is named only where the DNA matches it firmly. Expanded clones are given a class, and other clones once, few, many or no size at all.

d_call: TRBD1
clone_size: .
j_call: TRBJ2-3
v_call: TRBV7-3
cdr3_aa: CASSIRTGGTDTQYF
cdr3_nt: TGTGCCAGCAGCATTCGGACAGGGGGCACAGATACGCAGTATTTT

d_call: .
clone_size: .
j_call: TRBJ1-5
v_call: TRBV6-1
cdr3_aa: CASTGEGNQPQHF
cdr3_nt: TGTGCCAGCACAGGGGAGGGCAATCAGCCCCAACATTTT

d_call: TRBD1
clone_size: once
j_call: TRBJ1-4
v_call: TRBV2
cdr3_aa: CASSEGDRATNEKLFF
cdr3_nt: TGTGCCAGCAGTGAAGGGGACAGGGCAACTAATGAAAAACTGTTTTTT

d_call: .
clone_size: .
j_call: TRBJ1-4
v_call: TRBV20-1
cdr3_aa: CSASPGTRYEKLFF
cdr3_nt: TGCAGTGCTAGTCCGGGGACCCGCTATGAAAAACTGTTTTTT

d_call: TRBD1
clone_size: few
j_call: TRBJ2-7
v_call: TRBV19
cdr3_aa: CASSVTGGYEQYF
cdr3_nt: TGTGCCAGTAGTGTGACAGGGGGCTACGAGCAGTACTTC

d_call: .
clone_size: many
j_call: TRBJ2-5
v_call: TRBV7-3
cdr3_aa: CASRRTTGQETQYF
cdr3_nt: TGTGCCAGCAGAAGGACTACGGGCCAAGAGACCCAGTACTTC

d_call: .
clone_size: many
j_call: TRBJ1-2
v_call: TRBV28
cdr3_aa: CASSLGQGEIYGYTF
cdr3_nt: TGTGCCAGCAGTTTAGGCCAGGGAGAGATCTATGGCTACACCTTC

d_call: .
clone_size: many
j_call: TRBJ2-3
v_call: TRBV27
cdr3_aa: CASSLSPASTDTQYF
cdr3_nt: TGTGCCAGCAGTTTATCACCGGCTAGCACAGATACGCAGTATTTT

d_call: TRBD1
clone_size: few
j_call: TRBJ1-4
v_call: TRBV20-1
cdr3_aa: CSARDWTGGNEKLFF
cdr3_nt: TGCAGTGCTAGAGATTGGACAGGGGGTAACGAAAAACTGTTTTTT

d_call: TRBD1
clone_size: many
j_call: TRBJ1-2
v_call: TRBV19
cdr3_aa: CASSIIQGAGYGYTF
cdr3_nt: TGTGCCAGTAGTATCATCCAGGGGGCCGGATATGGCTACACCTTC

d_call: TRBD1
clone_size: few
j_call: TRBJ2-1
v_call: TRBV4-1
cdr3_aa: CASSQDQGTGTYNEQFF
cdr3_nt: TGCGCCAGCAGCCAGGACCAAGGGACAGGGACCTACAATGAGCAGTTCTTC

d_call: TRBD1
clone_size: many
j_call: TRBJ1-3
v_call: TRBV6-1
cdr3_aa: CASSNDRGPGNTIYF
cdr3_nt: TGTGCCAGCAGTAATGACAGGGGGCCTGGAAACACCATATATTTT

d_call: TRBD1
clone_size: .
j_call: TRBJ1-2
v_call: TRBV19
cdr3_aa: CASSIGDRGSGYTF
cdr3_nt: TGTGCCAGTAGTATCGGTGACAGGGGTTCCGGCTACACCTTC

d_call: .
clone_size: many
j_call: TRBJ1-4
v_call: TRBV12-3/TRBV12-4
cdr3_aa: CASSPTGSTNEKLFF
cdr3_nt: TGTGCCAGCAGCCCCACAGGGTCAACTAATGAAAAACTGTTTTTT

d_call: TRBD2
clone_size: few
j_call: TRBJ2-2
v_call: TRBV20-1
cdr3_aa: CSARSGRAGELFF
cdr3_nt: TGCAGTGCGCGGAGCGGGAGGGCCGGGGAGCTGTTTTTT

d_call: .
clone_size: .
j_call: TRBJ1-3
v_call: TRBV3-1
cdr3_aa: CASSQDQGILNTIYF
cdr3_nt: TGTGCCAGCAGCCAAGACCAGGGGATCTTGAACACCATATATTTT

d_call: TRBD2
clone_size: .
j_call: TRBJ2-5
v_call: TRBV29-1
cdr3_aa: CSVESVGLAGGWETQYF
cdr3_nt: TGCAGCGTTGAAAGTGTCGGACTAGCGGGAGGGTGGGAGACCCAGTACTTC

d_call: .
clone_size: many
j_call: TRBJ2-5
v_call: TRBV20-1
cdr3_aa: CSARTGQRFETQYF
cdr3_nt: TGCAGTGCTAGAACTGGACAGCGCTTTGAGACCCAGTACTTC

d_call: TRBD2
clone_size: .
j_call: TRBJ2-1
v_call: TRBV6-1
cdr3_aa: CASIGLAGDNEQFF
cdr3_nt: TGTGCCAGCATCGGACTAGCGGGAGACAATGAGCAGTTCTTC

d_call: .
clone_size: many
j_call: TRBJ1-1
v_call: TRBV30
cdr3_aa: CACQSTEAFF
cdr3_nt: TGTGCCTGCCAGTCCACTGAAGCTTTCTTT

d_call: TRBD1
clone_size: many
j_call: TRBJ2-2
v_call: TRBV3-1
cdr3_aa: CASTDLPGQGTGELFF
cdr3_nt: TGTGCCAGCACCGATCTCCCGGGACAGGGCACCGGGGAGCTGTTTTTT

d_call: TRBD1
clone_size: many
j_call: TRBJ2-2
v_call: TRBV12-3/TRBV12-4
cdr3_aa: CASSLGQGSNTGELFF
cdr3_nt: TGTGCCAGCAGCCTGGGACAGGGATCGAACACCGGGGAGCTGTTTTTT

d_call: .
clone_size: many
j_call: TRBJ1-2
v_call: TRBV28
cdr3_aa: CASRTAADNYGYTF
cdr3_nt: TGTGCCAGCCGGACAGCCGCCGATAACTATGGCTACACCTTC

d_call: .
clone_size: many
j_call: TRBJ2-5
v_call: TRBV6-6
cdr3_aa: CASSYSETQYF
cdr3_nt: TGTGCCAGCAGTTACTCGGAGACCCAGTACTTC

d_call: .
clone_size: .
j_call: TRBJ2-7
v_call: TRBV6-5
cdr3_aa: CASSYSLDFYEQYF
cdr3_nt: TGTGCCAGCAGTTACTCCCTCGACTTCTACGAGCAGTACTTC

d_call: TRBD1
clone_size: many
j_call: TRBJ1-1
v_call: TRBV30
cdr3_aa: CAWSRAGQSYTEAFF
cdr3_nt: TGTGCCTGGAGTCGAGCGGGACAGTCTTACACTGAAGCTTTCTTT

d_call: TRBD1
clone_size: .
j_call: TRBJ1-1
v_call: TRBV7-2
cdr3_aa: CASSSYDRGVNTEAFF
cdr3_nt: TGTGCCAGCAGCTCATACGACAGGGGCGTCAACACTGAAGCTTTCTTT

d_call: .
clone_size: many
j_call: TRBJ2-6
v_call: TRBV27
cdr3_aa: CAISRSGANVLTF
cdr3_nt: TGTGCCATTTCAAGGTCTGGGGCCAACGTCCTGACTTTC

d_call: .
clone_size: many
j_call: TRBJ1-1
v_call: TRBV28
cdr3_aa: CASTTGGFAAFF
cdr3_nt: TGTGCCAGCACCACAGGAGGTTTCGCAGCTTTCTTT

d_call: TRBD1
clone_size: .
j_call: TRBJ2-5
v_call: TRBV29-1
cdr3_aa: CSVEPGTGLETQYF
cdr3_nt: TGCAGCGTCGAGCCCGGGACAGGACTAGAGACCCAGTACTTC

d_call: TRBD1
clone_size: .
j_call: TRBJ2-7
v_call: TRBV18
cdr3_aa: CASSPGQTPEEQYF
cdr3_nt: TGTGCCAGCTCACCGGGACAGACCCCAGAGGAGCAGTACTTC

d_call: .
clone_size: once
j_call: TRBJ2-1
v_call: TRBV30
cdr3_aa: CAWSVSSVLYNEQFF
cdr3_nt: TGTGCCTGGAGTGTTTCTAGCGTCCTATACAATGAGCAGTTCTTC

d_call: TRBD1
clone_size: few
j_call: TRBJ1-1
v_call: TRBV10-3
cdr3_aa: CAIGQGGKAFF
cdr3_nt: TGTGCCATCGGACAGGGGGGAAAAGCTTTCTTT

d_call: TRBD2
clone_size: .
j_call: TRBJ2-1
v_call: TRBV27
cdr3_aa: CASSSSGSSNEQFF
cdr3_nt: TGTGCCAGCAGTTCCAGCGGGAGTAGCAATGAGCAGTTCTTC

d_call: .
clone_size: few
j_call: TRBJ2-1
v_call: TRBV7-2
cdr3_aa: CASSSVFSSYNEQFF
cdr3_nt: TGTGCCAGCAGCTCGGTCTTCAGCTCCTACAATGAGCAGTTCTTC

d_call: .
clone_size: many
j_call: TRBJ2-3
v_call: TRBV9
cdr3_aa: CASSTLRGRGTDTQYF
cdr3_nt: TGTGCCAGCAGCACCCTAAGGGGGAGAGGTACAGATACGCAGTATTTT

d_call: .
clone_size: .
j_call: TRBJ2-7
v_call: TRBV29-1
cdr3_aa: CSVATARHYEQYF
cdr3_nt: TGCAGCGTTGCAACAGCCCGTCACTACGAGCAGTACTTC